The T cell receptor (beta chain) under discussion was sequenced for a study of T cell clonotyping in hematopoietic cell transplantation. Study overall: Pretransplant recipient samples were taken after cytoreduction.

Regarding the study as a whole: Recipient TCR diversity dropped after transplant; expanded clonotypes rose from day 30 to 180.

Trimming stripped 1 base from V and 6 bases from J, with 8 bases between. This CDR3 comprises 12 residues. The germline V gene encodes CDR1 SGHRS and CDR2 YFSETQ. Sequencing used immunoSEQ multiplex PCR; TCRdb keeps in-frame clones, though not all of them. The data hold roughly 5,700 clones, with 75% to 85% observed a single time. Time point: recipient sample about 28 days before transplant, after cytoreduction. Recipient blood drawn about 28 days pretransplant and days 30, 100, 180 after. In the case of this clone: Its specificity is not known.

The sequences come from peripheral blood mononuclear cells, collected before stem cell transplant. This receptor was identified in a woman in her forties or fifties with acute myeloid leukemia. Some clones in this sample may be carry-over from other donors' samples. The chain combines TRBV5-1 with TRBJ2-7; D may be TRBD1 (5 bases). CDR3 in amino acids: CASSLRGSEQYF. The CDR3 nucleotides are TGCGCCAGCAGCTTGAGGGGATCCGAGCAGTACTTC. Combining the CDR3 with reference TRBV5-1 and TRBJ2-7 gives the whole variable domain KAGVTQTPRYLIKTRGQQVTLSCSPISGHRSVSWYQQTPGQGLQFLFEYFSETQRNKGNFPGRFSGRQFSNSRSEMNVSTLELGDSALYLCASSLRGSEQYFGPGTRLTVT.